This T cell receptor beta chain derives from a study of cytomegalovirus exposure and HLA in healthy donors. Study-level results: Researchers reportedly found TCR beta sequences accurately predicted most subjects' HLA-A and HLA-B alleles.

The PCR made use of 60 Vbeta and 13 Jbeta primers. Data came from immunoSEQ multiplex PCR; TCRdb stores just in-frame clones and leaves some out. The sample has roughly 130,000 clones, 83% seen once. As regards this clone: The antigen remains unidentified.

The CDR3 is made up of 16 amino acids. V dropped 6 bases and J dropped 0; count of bases not matched to a gene: 10. The germline V gene has CDR1 MNHEY and CDR2 SMNVEV (reference sequence). Material for sequencing was PBMCs. The chain uses TRBV27 and TRBJ2-7, with TRBD1 matching 8 bases. The clonotype was recovered from a girl aged 2 to 9 in good health and CMV-seronegative. CDR3 loop: CASSPQGVRGSYEQYF. The CDR3 DNA follows: TGTGCCAGCAGCCCACAGGGGGTGCGCGGCTCCTACGAGCAGTACTTC.